The rows below give T cell receptor beta chains drawn from one sample of a study of T cell responses to AZD1222 COVID-19 vaccine. Some clones are missing from TCRdb's copy, which holds only in-frame ones; the method was immunoSEQ multiplex PCR. The table shows 150,000 or so clones, with approximately 90% occurring only once. The input for sequencing was peripheral blood, taken 28 days after the second AZD1222 dose. The receptors were sampled from an adult who received the AZD1222 COVID-19 vaccine. CDR3s include the opening cysteine and the closing phenylalanine or tryptophan.

CDR3,V
CATSDPYNEQFF,TRBV24-1
CAIKLGKNTEAFF,TRBV10-3
CAISELGPPNQPQHF,TRBV10-3
CASSYGSTPYNEQFF,TRBV6-2/TRBV6-3
CASSQGPGANPITGELFF,TRBV4-3
CATSEQPGRKLQETQYF,TRBV24-1
CASGGTSGTEQYF,TRBV9
CATSRDIGTINSPLHF,TRBV15
CSVEGPNSGDGTQYF,TRBV29-1
CASSPPDLGGYTF,TRBV6-5
CASSISDRAYEQYF,TRBV19
CASSLVGEQYF,TRBV13
CASSSGGGNEQFF,TRBV5-6
CASQLVMNTEAFF,TRBV12-3/TRBV12-4
CATSDYYEQYF,TRBV24-1
CARFALQGHNQPQHF,TRBV7-2
CASSAQETQYF,TRBV7-9
CASSKGDRAGNTIYF,TRBV19
CASSQSNQPQHF,TRBV19
CATQRGGDGYTF,TRBV25-1
CASSLWLSGGNTGELFF,TRBV28
CASSEGPGTGTATNEKLFF,TRBV9
CSVVQDRAYEQYF,TRBV29-1
CASSTRRQENTEAFF,TRBV19
CSVGWDGQTQYF,TRBV29-1
CASSPGQGNYNEQFF,TRBV11-3
CASSIEGGPRNEQFF,TRBV19
CASRQGLSGNTIYF,TRBV7-8
CASSSKTSGDFTDTQYF,TRBV5-1